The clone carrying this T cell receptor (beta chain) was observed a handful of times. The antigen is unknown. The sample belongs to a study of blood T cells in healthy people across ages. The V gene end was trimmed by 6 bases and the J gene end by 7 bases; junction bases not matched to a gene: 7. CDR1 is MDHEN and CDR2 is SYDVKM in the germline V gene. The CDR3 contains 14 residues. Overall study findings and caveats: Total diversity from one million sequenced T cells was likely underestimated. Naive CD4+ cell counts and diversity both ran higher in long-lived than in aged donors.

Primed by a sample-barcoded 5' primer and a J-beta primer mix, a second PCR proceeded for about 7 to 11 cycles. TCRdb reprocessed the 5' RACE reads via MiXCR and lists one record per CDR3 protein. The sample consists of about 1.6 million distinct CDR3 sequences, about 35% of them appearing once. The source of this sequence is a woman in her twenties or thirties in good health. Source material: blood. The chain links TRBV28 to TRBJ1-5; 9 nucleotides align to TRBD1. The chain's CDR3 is CASRETGGVQPQHF. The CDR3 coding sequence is TGTGCCAGCAGAGAGACAGGGGGGGTCCAGCCCCAGCATTTT.